A selection of T cell receptor beta chains follows, all from one sample in a study of T cell responses to AZD1222 COVID-19 vaccine. The protocol was immunoSEQ multiplex PCR, while the TCRdb copy is restricted to in-frame clones and leaves out a portion. This sample yields 100,000 to 130,000 clones, of which about nine tenths are seen a single time; more than 8% belongs to the top ten. Here the sequenced sample was peripheral blood, taken 28 days after the second AZD1222 dose. Receptors were obtained from an adult who received the AZD1222 COVID-19 vaccine. CDR3s include the opening cysteine and the closing phenylalanine or tryptophan. A D gene is named only where the DNA matches it firmly. Clone size is stated in some rows and not others, as once, few, many or a class when expanded.

v_call: TRBV27
d_call: .
j_call: TRBJ1-2
clone_size: .
cdr3_aa: CASSLGRAYGYTF
cdr3_nt: TGTGCCAGCAGTTTAGGCAGGGCCTATGGCTACACCTTC

v_call: TRBV19
d_call: .
j_call: TRBJ1-1
clone_size: .
cdr3_aa: CASSIKGQGRGRNTEAFF
cdr3_nt: TGTGCCAGTAGTATCAAGGGGCAGGGTCGGGGTCGGAACACTGAAGCTTTCTTT

v_call: TRBV9
d_call: TRBD1
j_call: TRBJ1-3
clone_size: .
cdr3_aa: CASSVEGRGSGNTIYF
cdr3_nt: TGTGCCAGCAGCGTAGAGGGCAGGGGGTCTGGAAACACCATATATTTT

v_call: TRBV5-6
d_call: .
j_call: TRBJ2-7
clone_size: .
cdr3_aa: CASSSSREQYF
cdr3_nt: TGTGCCAGCAGCTCAAGCAGGGAGCAGTACTTC

v_call: TRBV19
d_call: TRBD1
j_call: TRBJ1-1
clone_size: .
cdr3_aa: CASSPRQGVEAFF
cdr3_nt: TGTGCCAGTAGTCCTCGACAGGGGGTTGAAGCTTTCTTT

v_call: TRBV19
d_call: .
j_call: TRBJ2-7
clone_size: .
cdr3_aa: CASTKEPGLTYEQYF
cdr3_nt: TGTGCCAGTACCAAGGAGCCGGGACTTACCTACGAGCAGTACTTC

v_call: TRBV2
d_call: .
j_call: TRBJ2-7
clone_size: .
cdr3_aa: CASSGSYEQYF
cdr3_nt: TGTGCCAGCAGTGGATCCTACGAGCAGTACTTC

v_call: TRBV2
d_call: .
j_call: TRBJ2-7
clone_size: .
cdr3_aa: CASHVPYEQYF
cdr3_nt: TGTGCCAGCCACGTACCCTACGAGCAGTACTTC

v_call: TRBV5-1
d_call: TRBD1
j_call: TRBJ2-5
clone_size: .
cdr3_aa: CASSFRGTEKETQYF
cdr3_nt: TGCGCCAGCAGCTTTAGAGGGACAGAAAAAGAGACCCAGTACTTC

v_call: TRBV7-9
d_call: TRBD1
j_call: TRBJ1-2
clone_size: .
cdr3_aa: CASSAGTGQGNGYTF
cdr3_nt: TGTGCCAGCAGCGCCGGGACGGGACAGGGGAATGGCTACACCTTC

v_call: TRBV12-5
d_call: .
j_call: TRBJ2-3
clone_size: .
cdr3_aa: CASGLARHNTDTQYF
cdr3_nt: TGTGCTAGTGGTTTGGCTCGACATAACACAGATACGCAGTATTTT

v_call: TRBV9
d_call: .
j_call: TRBJ2-7
clone_size: .
cdr3_aa: CASSGFPSPLSSYEQYF
cdr3_nt: TGTGCCAGCAGCGGATTCCCTAGTCCCCTTAGCTCCTACGAGCAGTACTTC

v_call: TRBV5-1
d_call: .
j_call: TRBJ1-5
clone_size: .
cdr3_aa: CAPPSQGRNQPQHF
cdr3_nt: TGCGCCCCACCGAGCCAGGGCCGCAATCAGCCCCAGCATTTT

v_call: TRBV5-1
d_call: .
j_call: TRBJ2-3
clone_size: .
cdr3_aa: CASSLGGLHTDTQYF
cdr3_nt: TGCGCCAGCAGCTTGGGGGGACTTCACACAGATACGCAGTATTTT

v_call: TRBV10-3
d_call: TRBD2
j_call: TRBJ2-1
clone_size: .
cdr3_aa: CAISAPSGSPYNEQFF
cdr3_nt: TGTGCCATCAGTGCCCCTAGCGGGAGCCCCTACAATGAGCAGTTCTTC

v_call: TRBV6-1
d_call: TRBD2
j_call: TRBJ2-1
clone_size: .
cdr3_aa: CASSEASGGHNEQFF
cdr3_nt: TGTGCCAGCAGTGAAGCGTCGGGGGGACACAATGAGCAGTTCTTC

v_call: TRBV27
d_call: .
j_call: TRBJ2-1
clone_size: .
cdr3_aa: CASSIKPGSSYNEQFF
cdr3_nt: TGTGCCAGCAGTATCAAACCAGGGAGCTCCTACAATGAGCAGTTCTTC

v_call: TRBV5-1
d_call: .
j_call: TRBJ2-5
clone_size: .
cdr3_aa: CASSLVGGQETQYF
cdr3_nt: TGCGCCAGCAGCTTGGTAGGGGGACAAGAGACCCAGTACTTC

v_call: TRBV7-9
d_call: TRBD1
j_call: TRBJ2-1
clone_size: .
cdr3_aa: CASNSLDKGAGNEQFF
cdr3_nt: TGTGCCAGCAACTCTCTAGACAAGGGGGCTGGGAATGAGCAGTTCTTC

v_call: TRBV19
d_call: .
j_call: TRBJ1-3
clone_size: .
cdr3_aa: CASETTSSGNTIYF
cdr3_nt: TGTGCCAGTGAGACCACCAGCTCTGGAAACACCATATATTTT

v_call: TRBV4-1
d_call: TRBD2
j_call: TRBJ2-1
clone_size: once
cdr3_aa: CASSQVVGLAGNEQFF
cdr3_nt: TGCGCCAGCAGCCAAGTAGTAGGACTAGCGGGGAATGAGCAGTTCTTC